This TCR beta chain is drawn from a study of blood T cell repertoires in COVID-19. In the study overall: Researchers got acute and convalescent COVID-19 samples from the United States, Italy and Spain. PBMCs, B-cell-depleted T cells, or T cells provided the cDNA or gDNA that made up the material.

Germline V gives CDR1 MDHEN, CDR2 SYDVKM. The CDR3 extends over 15 amino acids. V dropped 4 bases and J dropped 0 bases, with 10 bases sitting between them. In the authors' methods: Estimation of nucleated cell counts was performed using reference gene primer amplification. The table came from immunoSEQ multiplex PCR; TCRdb's copy has only in-frame clones and leaves some out. That table supplies the V and J calls and clone size; D and trimming were determined from the DNA. The data hold about 200,000 clones, with about 90% observed a single time. This chain links TRBV28 with TRBJ1-3; D remains unclear. This TCR was sampled from a young man with active or convalescent COVID-19. The sequencing sample was made of peripheral blood. Written as DNA, the CDR3 is TGTGCCAGCAGTTCTCAGCGAGCCTCTGGAAACACCATATATTTT. The encoded protein is CASSSQRASGNTIYF. Drawing the rest from reference TRBV28 and TRBJ1-3, the complete variable domain is DVKVTQSSRYLVKRTGEKVFLECVQDMDHENMFWYRQDPGLGLRLIYFSYDVKMKEKGDIPEGYSVSREKKERFSLILESASTNQTSMYLCASSSQRASGNTIYFGEGSWLTVV.